This TCR beta chain was sequenced for a study of T cell responses to AZD1222 COVID-19 vaccine. Study-level results: Sampling that yielded the repertoires occurred only after the peak T cell response. As reported, nearly half of all spike-specific TCRs target variant regions that are unmutated. A mostly white British donor set with more females was recruited, and clonal diversity was possibly underestimated. Seropositive AZD1222 recipients at baseline numbered only five or six.

CDR1 is MDHEN, CDR2 SYDVKM, per germline. The CDR3 totals 13 residues. Trimming took off 2 bases at V and 5 bases at J, with 9 bases between the two ends. A remark on this clone: The antigen remains undetermined.

The protocol was immunoSEQ multiplex PCR, while the TCRdb copy is restricted to in-frame clones and leaves out a portion. In the table there are 140,000 to 150,000 clones, 91% of which are singletons. This TCR derives from an adult in good health. The input for sequencing was peripheral blood, taken on day 0 of AZD1222 vaccination. This sequence joins TRBV28 and TRBJ1-2; the D is unclear. The CDR3 DNA reads as TGTGCCAGCAGTTTAAACTCCGAGTATGGCTACACCTTC. Protein sequence: CASSLNSEYGYTF.